This TCR beta chain was captured in a study of blood T cell repertoires in COVID-19 (dated by TCRdb to about 2020). Regarding the study in general: Samples covering the acute and convalescent phases of COVID-19 were provided by collaborators in the United States, Italy and Spain. The material from the prospective study consisted of cDNA or gDNA derived from T cells, B-cell-depleted T cells, or PBMCs. The dataset comprised deeply sampled blood TCRbeta repertoires from subjects exposed to, actively infected with, or recovered from COVID-19. A freely available public database, intended as a resource for researchers studying the immune response to SARS-CoV-2, is where the repertoires were released. Samples were obtained from the ongoing ImmuneRACE study (first 160 participants) and from 1,200 or so subjects provided by 6 global collaborators. A de-identified subject ID, COVID-19 status, age in years and sex were almost always included in the sample metadata. Where HLA class I and class II types were available, the types were taken from metadata supplied by the sample provider, not from assay-based typing.

According to the germline V gene (reference sequence), CDR1 reads LGHDT and CDR2 reads YNNKEL. Trimmed from V: 4 bases; trimmed from J: 7 bases; junction bases lacking a gene match: 4. CDR3 length: 14 amino acids, cysteine to phenylalanine. Only the CDR3 part of the read is kept: 42 bases, read in frame from the first base. TCRbeta CDR3 regions were amplified from genomic DNA using the immunoSEQ Assay, a bias-controlled multiplex PCR. The authors' pipeline ran thus. Within the assay, amplification of reference gene primers was used to estimate how many nucleated cells each sample contained. Sequence reads were collapsed and filtered to measure the absolute abundance of every unique TCRbeta CDR3 rearrangement. Productive Simpson clonality was computed per sample as the square root of Simpson's diversity index over productive rearrangements. TCRdb limited this immuneACCESS table to in-frame rearrangements with V and J called. A share of clones is missing; checked studies link under half to unresolved V genes, and the rest is unexplained. V and J calls plus clone size are reproduced from that table; the DNA served to infer D and trimming. The sample contains some 87,000 clones, over 70% of them found a single time. The ten largest make up roughly 8.2% of the sample.

Broader findings and caveats from the paper: How much clinical and demographic metadata was included differed by source and by participant, and the metadata was provided uncurated.

This clone occurred once. It lacks a known antigen. Base qualities are not at hand, and no much larger clone is one base apart. A second Seattle source provided samples from volunteer blood donors who had recovered from COVID-19. Whole blood was collected in K2EDTA tubes by collaborating institutions according to the institutions' own protocols. Collaborator samples were shipped for TCRbeta analysis as frozen whole blood, isolated PBMCs, or DNA extracted from either sample type. What was sequenced was peripheral blood. The sequence joins TRBV3-1 (or the pseudogene TRBV3-2) to TRBJ1-5; TRBD1 aligns with 10 central bases. The origin of this receptor is a man aged 50-59 years who had recovered from COVID-19. The CDR3 here reads CASSLKTGGQPQHF. The DNA is TGTGCCAGCAGCCTAAAGACAGGGGGCCAGCCCCAGCATTTT.